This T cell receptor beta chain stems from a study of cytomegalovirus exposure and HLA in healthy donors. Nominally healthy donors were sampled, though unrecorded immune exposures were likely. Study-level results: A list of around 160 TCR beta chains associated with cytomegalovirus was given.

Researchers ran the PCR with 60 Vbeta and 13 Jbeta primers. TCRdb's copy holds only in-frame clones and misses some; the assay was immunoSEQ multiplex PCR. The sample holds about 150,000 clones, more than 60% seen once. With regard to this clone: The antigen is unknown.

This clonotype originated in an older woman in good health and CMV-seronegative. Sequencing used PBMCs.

The CDR3 here is CASSYGTSGSYEQYF. The DNA of the CDR3 is TGTGCCAGCAGTTACGGGACTAGCGGGAGCTACGAGCAGTACTTC. The V and J genes are TRBV6-5 and TRBJ2-5; 14 nucleotides align to TRBD2. The J call is in doubt because the DNA end fits TRBJ2-7 better. CDR1 is MNHEY and CDR2 is SVGAGI in the germline V gene. The CDR3 totals 15 residues.